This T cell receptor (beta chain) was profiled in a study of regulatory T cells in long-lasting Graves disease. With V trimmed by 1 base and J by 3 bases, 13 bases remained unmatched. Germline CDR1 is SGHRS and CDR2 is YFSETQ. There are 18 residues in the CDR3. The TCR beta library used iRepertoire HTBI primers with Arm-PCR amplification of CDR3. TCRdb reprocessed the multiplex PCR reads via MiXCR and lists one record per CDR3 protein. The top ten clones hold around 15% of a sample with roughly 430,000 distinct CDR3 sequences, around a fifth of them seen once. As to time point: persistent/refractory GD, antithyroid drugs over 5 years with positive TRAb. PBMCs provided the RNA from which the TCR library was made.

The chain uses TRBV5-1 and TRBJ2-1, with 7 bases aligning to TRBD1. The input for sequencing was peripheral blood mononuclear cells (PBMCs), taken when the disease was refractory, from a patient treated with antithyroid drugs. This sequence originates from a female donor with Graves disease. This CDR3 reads CASSLRGPSLRNYNEQFF. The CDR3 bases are TGCGCCAGCAGCTTGAGGGGGCCCTCGCTGAGGAACTACAATGAGCAGTTCTTC.